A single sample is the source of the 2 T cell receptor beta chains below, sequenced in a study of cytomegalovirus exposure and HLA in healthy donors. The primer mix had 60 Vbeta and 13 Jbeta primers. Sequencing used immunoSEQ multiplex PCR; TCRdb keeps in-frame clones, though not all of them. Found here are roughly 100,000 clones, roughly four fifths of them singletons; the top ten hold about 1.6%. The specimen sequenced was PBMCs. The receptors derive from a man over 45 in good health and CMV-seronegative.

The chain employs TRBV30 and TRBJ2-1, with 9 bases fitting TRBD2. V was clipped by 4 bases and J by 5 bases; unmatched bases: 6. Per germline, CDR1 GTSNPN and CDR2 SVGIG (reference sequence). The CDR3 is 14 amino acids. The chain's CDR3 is CAWNSGGGDNEQFF. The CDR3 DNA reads TGTGCCTGGAATAGCGGGGGTGGGGACAATGAGCAGTTCTTC.

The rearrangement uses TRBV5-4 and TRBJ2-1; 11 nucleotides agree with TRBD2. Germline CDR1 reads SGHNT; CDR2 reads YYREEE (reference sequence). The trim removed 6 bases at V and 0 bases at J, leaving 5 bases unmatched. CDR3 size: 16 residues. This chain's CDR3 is CASTRGLADSYNEQFF. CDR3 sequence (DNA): TGTGCCAGCACCCGGGGACTAGCGGACTCCTACAATGAGCAGTTCTTC.